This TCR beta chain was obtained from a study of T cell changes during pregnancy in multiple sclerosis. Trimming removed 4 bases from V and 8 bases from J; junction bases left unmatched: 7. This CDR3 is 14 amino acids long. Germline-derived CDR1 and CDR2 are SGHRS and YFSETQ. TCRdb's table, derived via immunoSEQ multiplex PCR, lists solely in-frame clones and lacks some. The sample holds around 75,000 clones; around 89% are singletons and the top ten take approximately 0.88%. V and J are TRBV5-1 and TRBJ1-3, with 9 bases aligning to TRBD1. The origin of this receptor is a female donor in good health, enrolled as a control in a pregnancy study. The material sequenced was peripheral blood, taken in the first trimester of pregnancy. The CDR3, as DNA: TGCGCCAGCAGCCCCACAGGGGGCAGCGACACCATATATTTT. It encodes CASSPTGGSDTIYF. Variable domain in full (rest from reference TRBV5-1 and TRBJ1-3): KAGVTQTPRYLIKTRGQQVTLSCSPISGHRSVSWYQQTPGQGLQFLFEYFSETQRNKGNFPGRFSGRQFSNSRSEMNVSTLELGDSALYLCASSPTGGSDTIYFGEGSWLTVV.